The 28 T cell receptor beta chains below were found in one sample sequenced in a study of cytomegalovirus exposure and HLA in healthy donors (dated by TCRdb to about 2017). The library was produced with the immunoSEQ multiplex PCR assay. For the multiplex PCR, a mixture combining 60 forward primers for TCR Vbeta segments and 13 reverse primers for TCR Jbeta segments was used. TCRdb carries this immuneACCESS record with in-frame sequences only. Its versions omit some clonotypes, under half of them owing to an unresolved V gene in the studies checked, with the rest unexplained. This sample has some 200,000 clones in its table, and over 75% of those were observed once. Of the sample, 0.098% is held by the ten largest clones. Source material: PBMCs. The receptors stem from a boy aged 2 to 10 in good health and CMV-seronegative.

The CDR3 here is CASSEQAGNQPQHF. As DNA, the CDR3 is TGTGCCAGTAGTGAGCAGGCCGGCAATCAGCCCCAGCATTTT. V is TRBV19 and J is TRBJ1-5; unclear D gene. Trimming cost V 5 bases and J 2 bases, with 10 bases left between them. Germline V CDR1 and CDR2: LNHDA, SQIVND (reference sequence). The CDR3 is 14 residues long.

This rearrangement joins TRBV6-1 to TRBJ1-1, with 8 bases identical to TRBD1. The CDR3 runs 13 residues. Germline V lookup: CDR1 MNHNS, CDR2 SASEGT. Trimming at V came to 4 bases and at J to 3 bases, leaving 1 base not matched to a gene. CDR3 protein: CASSGDRYTEAFF. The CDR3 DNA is TGTGCCAGCAGTGGGGACAGGTACACTGAAGCTTTCTTT.

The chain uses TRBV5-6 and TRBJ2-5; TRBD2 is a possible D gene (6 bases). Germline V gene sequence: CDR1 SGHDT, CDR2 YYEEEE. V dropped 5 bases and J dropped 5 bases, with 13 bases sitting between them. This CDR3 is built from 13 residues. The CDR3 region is CASRTQEGETQYF. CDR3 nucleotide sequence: TGTGCCAGCAGAACACAGGAGGGTGAGACCCAGTACTTC.

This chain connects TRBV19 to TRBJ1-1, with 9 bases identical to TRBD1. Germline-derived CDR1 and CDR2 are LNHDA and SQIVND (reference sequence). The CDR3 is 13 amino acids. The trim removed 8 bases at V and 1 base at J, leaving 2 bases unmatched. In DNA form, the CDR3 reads TGTGCCAGTCTGGGACAGGGGAACACTGAAGCTTTCTTT. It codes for CASLGQGNTEAFF.

The CDR3 DNA sequence: TGTGCCAGCAGCTCCGGACTAGCGGGGGGGCAAGGAAACTACGAGCAGTACTTC. Translation gives CASSSGLAGGQGNYEQYF. The chain combines TRBV5-4 with TRBJ2-7; TRBD2 matches at 15 bases. J was trimmed by 3 bases and V by 3 bases; bases with no gene match: 10. The CDR3 is 18 residues long. Germline loops: CDR1 SGHNT, CDR2 YYREEE (reference sequence).

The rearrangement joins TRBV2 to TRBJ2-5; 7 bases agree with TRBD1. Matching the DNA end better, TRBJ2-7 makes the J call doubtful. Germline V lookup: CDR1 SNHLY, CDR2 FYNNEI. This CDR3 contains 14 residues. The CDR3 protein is CASSEQGERYEQYF. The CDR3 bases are TGTGCCAGCAGTGAACAGGGGGAACGCTACGAGCAGTACTTC.

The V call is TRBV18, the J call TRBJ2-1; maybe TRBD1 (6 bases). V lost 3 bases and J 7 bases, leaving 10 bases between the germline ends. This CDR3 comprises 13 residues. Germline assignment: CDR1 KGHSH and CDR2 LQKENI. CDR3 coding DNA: TGTGCCAGCTCACCGTTACAGGGAAATGAGCAGTTCTTC. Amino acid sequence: CASSPLQGNEQFF.

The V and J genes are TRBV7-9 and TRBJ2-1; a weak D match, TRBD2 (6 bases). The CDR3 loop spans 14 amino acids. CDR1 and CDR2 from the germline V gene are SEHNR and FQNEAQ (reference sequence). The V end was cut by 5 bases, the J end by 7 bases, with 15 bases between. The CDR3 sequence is CASSHAGPQNEQFF. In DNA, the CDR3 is TGTGCCAGCAGCCACGCGGGGCCCCAGAATGAGCAGTTCTTC. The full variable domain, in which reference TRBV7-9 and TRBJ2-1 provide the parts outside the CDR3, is DTGVSQNPRHKITKRGQNVTFRCDPISEHNRLYWYRQTLGQGPEFLTYFQNEAQLEKSRLLSDRFSAERPKGSFSTLEIQRTEQGDSAMYLCASSHAGPQNEQFFGPGTRLTVL.

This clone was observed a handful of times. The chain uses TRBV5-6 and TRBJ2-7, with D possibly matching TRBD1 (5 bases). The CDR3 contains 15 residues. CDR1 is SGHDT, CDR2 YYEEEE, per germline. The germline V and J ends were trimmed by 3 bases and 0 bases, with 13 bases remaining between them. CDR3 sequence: CASSSQGPFSYEQYF. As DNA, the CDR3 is TGTGCCAGCAGCTCGCAGGGCCCTTTCTCCTACGAGCAGTACTTC.

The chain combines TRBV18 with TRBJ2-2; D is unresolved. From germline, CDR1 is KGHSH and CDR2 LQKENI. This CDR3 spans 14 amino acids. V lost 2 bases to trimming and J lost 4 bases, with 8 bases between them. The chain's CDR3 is CASSPGSRTGELFF. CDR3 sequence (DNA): TGTGCCAGCTCACCAGGTAGCCGCACCGGGGAGCTGTTTTTT. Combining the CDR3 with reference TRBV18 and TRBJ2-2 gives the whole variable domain NAGVMQNPRHLVRRRGQEARLRCSPMKGHSHVYWYRQLPEEGLKFMVYLQKENIIDESGMPKERFSAEFPKEGPSILRIQQVVRGDSAAYFCASSPGSRTGELFFGEGSRLTVL.

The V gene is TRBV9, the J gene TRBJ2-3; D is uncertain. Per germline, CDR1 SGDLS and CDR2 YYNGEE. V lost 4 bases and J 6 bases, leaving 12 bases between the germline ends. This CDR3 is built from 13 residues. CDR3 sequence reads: CASSSPVGDTQYF. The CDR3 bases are TGTGCCAGCAGCTCGCCCGTCGGGGATACGCAGTATTTT.

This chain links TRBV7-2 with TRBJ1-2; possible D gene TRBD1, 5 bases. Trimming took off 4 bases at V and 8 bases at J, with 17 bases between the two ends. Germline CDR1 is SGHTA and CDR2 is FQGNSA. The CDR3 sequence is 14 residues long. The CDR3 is CASSSRGGRAGYTF. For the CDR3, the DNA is TGTGCCAGCAGCTCCCGCGGGGGACGGGCCGGCTACACCTTC.

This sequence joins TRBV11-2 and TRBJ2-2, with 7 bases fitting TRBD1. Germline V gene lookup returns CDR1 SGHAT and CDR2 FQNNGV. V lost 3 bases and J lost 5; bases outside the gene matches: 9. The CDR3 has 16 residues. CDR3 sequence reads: CASSFGRGSRTGELFF. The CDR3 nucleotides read TGTGCCAGCAGCTTCGGCAGGGGGAGTCGGACCGGGGAGCTGTTTTTT.

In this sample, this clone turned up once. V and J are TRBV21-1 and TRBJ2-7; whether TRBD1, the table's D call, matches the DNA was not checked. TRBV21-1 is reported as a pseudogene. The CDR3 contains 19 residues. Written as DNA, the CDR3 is TGTGCCAGCCCGCCCTTGACAGGAGTAAGGCCTGGGAAAGGCCACGAGCAGTACTTC. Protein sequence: CASPPLTGVRPGKGHEQYF.

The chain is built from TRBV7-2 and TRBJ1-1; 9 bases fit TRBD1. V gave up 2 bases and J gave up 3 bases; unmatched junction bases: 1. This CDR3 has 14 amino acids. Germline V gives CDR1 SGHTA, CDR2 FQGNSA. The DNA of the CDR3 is TGTGCCAGCAGCTTAAGACAGGGGGACACTGAAGCTTTCTTT. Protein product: CASSLRQGDTEAFF.

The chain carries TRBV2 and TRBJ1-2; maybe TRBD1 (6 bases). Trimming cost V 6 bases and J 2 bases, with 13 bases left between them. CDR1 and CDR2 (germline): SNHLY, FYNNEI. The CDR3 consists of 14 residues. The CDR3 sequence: CASSKGGPNYGYTF. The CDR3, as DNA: TGTGCCAGCAGCAAGGGGGGGCCCAACTATGGCTACACCTTC.

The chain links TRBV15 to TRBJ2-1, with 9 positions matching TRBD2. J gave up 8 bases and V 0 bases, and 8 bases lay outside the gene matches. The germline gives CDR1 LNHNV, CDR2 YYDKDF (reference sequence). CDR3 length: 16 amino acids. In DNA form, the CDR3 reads TGTGCCACCAGCAGAGATCGGGCGGGGGGGAGGGATGAGCAGTTCTTC. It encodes CATSRDRAGGRDEQFF.

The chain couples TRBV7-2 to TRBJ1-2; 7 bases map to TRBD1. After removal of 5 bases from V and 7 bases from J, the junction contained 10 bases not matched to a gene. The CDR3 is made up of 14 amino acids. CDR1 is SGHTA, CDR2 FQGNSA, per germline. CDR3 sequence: CASSTRGTEVGYTF. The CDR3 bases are TGTGCCAGCAGCACAAGAGGGACAGAGGTTGGCTACACCTTC.

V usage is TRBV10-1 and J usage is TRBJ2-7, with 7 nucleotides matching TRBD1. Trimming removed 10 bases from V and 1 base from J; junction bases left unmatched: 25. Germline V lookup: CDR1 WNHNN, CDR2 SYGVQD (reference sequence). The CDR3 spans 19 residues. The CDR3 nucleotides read TGCGCCACCCTGAGGGGTGGAACAGGGGCACCTTCACTATCCTACGAGCAGTACTTC. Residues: CATLRGGTGAPSLSYEQYF.

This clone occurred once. The DNA of the CDR3 is TGCGCCAGCAGTCAACCGGACCGGACAGGGGGCCACGAGCAGTACTTC. Its translation: CASSQPDRTGGHEQYF. The V gene is TRBV23-1, the J gene TRBJ2-7; 11 bases are a match to TRBD1. TRBV23-1 is designated an ORF whose function remains uncertain. The CDR3 has 16 amino acids. J lost 5 bases, V lost 2 bases, and 8 bases had no gene match.

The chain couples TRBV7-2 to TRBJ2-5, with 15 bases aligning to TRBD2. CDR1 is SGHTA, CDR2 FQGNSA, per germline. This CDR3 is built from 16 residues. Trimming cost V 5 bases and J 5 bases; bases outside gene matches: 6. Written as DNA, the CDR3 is TGTGCCAGCAGCCCCGGGACTAGCGGGGGGTGGGAGACCCAGTACTTC. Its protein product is CASSPGTSGGWETQYF.

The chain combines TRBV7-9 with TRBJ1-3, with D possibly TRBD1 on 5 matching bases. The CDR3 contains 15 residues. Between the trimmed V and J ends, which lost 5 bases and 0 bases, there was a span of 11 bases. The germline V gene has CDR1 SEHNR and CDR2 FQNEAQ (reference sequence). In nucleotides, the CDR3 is TGTGCCAGCAGCCTAGGACAAAACTCTGGAAACACCATATATTTT. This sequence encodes CASSLGQNSGNTIYF.

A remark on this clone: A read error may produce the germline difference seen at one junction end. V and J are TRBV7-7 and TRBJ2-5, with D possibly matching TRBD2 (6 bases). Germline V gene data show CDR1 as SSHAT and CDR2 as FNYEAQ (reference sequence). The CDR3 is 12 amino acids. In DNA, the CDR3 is TGTGCTAGCAGCTTAGCCGGGGGGACCCAGTACTTC. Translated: CASSLAGGTQYF.

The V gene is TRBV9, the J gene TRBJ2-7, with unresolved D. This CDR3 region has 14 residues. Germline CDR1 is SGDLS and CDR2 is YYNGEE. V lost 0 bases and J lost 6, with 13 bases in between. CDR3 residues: CASSVGVEPGEQYF. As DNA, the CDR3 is TGTGCCAGCAGCGTAGGTGTGGAGCCGGGCGAGCAGTACTTC.

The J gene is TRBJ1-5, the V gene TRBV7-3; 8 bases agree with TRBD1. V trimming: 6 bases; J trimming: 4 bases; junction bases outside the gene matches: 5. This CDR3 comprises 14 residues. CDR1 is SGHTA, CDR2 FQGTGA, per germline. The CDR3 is CASRPTGGNQPQHF. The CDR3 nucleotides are TGTGCCAGCAGGCCAACAGGGGGGAATCAGCCCCAGCATTTT. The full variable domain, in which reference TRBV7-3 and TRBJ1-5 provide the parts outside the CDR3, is GAGVSQTPSNKVTEKGKYVELRCDPISGHTALYWYRQSLGQGPEFLIYFQGTGAADDSGLPNDRFFAVRPEGSVSTLKIQRTERGDSAVYLCASRPTGGNQPQHFGDGTRLSIL.

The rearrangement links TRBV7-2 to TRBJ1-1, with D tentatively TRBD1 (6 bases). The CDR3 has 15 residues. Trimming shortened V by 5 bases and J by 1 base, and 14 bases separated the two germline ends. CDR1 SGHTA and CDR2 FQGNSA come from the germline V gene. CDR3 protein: CASSPVGQRNTEAFF. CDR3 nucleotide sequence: TGTGCCAGCAGCCCCGTCGGACAGCGGAACACTGAAGCTTTCTTT.

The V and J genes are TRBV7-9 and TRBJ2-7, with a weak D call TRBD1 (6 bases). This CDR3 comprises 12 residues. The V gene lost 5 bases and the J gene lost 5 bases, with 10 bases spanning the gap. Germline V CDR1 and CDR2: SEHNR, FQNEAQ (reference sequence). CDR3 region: CASSPEGDEQYF. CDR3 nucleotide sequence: TGTGCCAGCAGCCCTGAGGGGGACGAGCAGTACTTC.

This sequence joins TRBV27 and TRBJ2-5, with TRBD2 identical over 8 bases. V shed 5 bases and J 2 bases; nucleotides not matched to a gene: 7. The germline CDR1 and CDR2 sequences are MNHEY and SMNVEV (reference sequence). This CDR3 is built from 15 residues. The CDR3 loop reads CASSLRLARQETQYF. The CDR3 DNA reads TGTGCCAGCAGTCTGCGACTAGCGCGTCAAGAGACCCAGTACTTC.